What follows is one T cell receptor beta chain and its context. What it binds is unknown. 60 Vbeta and 13 Jbeta primers were used in PCR. Clones were read by immunoSEQ multiplex PCR, and TCRdb kept only the in-frame ones, dropping some. The table lists approximately 110,000 clones, 79% of them singletons, with 3.1% in the top ten. The data are from a study of cytomegalovirus exposure and HLA in healthy donors. Looking at the study overall: From HLA-typed donors, an early data release held tens of millions of unique TCRs. General study findings and limits: The study found most TCR sequences rare, yet found some public TCRs in many donors. In a later analysis, several top co-occurrence clusters appeared linked to parvovirus B19, influenza, CMV and Epstein-Barr virus. In a later analysis, donors in an Asian-associated ancestry cluster reportedly had fewer N-insertions in productive TCRs than the cohort mean.

This CDR3 is built from 15 residues. V shed 5 bases, J shed 5 bases, and the junction held 5 bases outside the gene matches. The germline CDR1 and CDR2 sequences are SGHRS and YFSETQ. This TCR came from a middle-aged woman in good health and CMV-seronegative. Input material: PBMCs. The chain recombines TRBV5-1 with TRBJ2-2; 11 bases agree with TRBD2. This chain's CDR3 is CASRGLAGGTGELFF. The CDR3 nucleotides are TGCGCCAGCAGGGGTCTAGCGGGAGGTACCGGGGAGCTGTTTTTT.